The clone carrying this T cell receptor (beta chain) was detected ten times or more. This entry comes from a study of neurological immune-mediated disorders. CD4+ or CD8+ T cells at a count of 950,000 to 1,000,000 served as input for the sorted libraries. TCRdb processed the 5' RACE reads anew with MiXCR; each CDR3 protein has one entry. The table has around 55,000 distinct CDR3 sequences, 3% to 4.5% seen once; the top ten hold 1.9%. This TCR came from a woman aged 40 to 50 with multiple sclerosis. Source material: CD4+ T cells from blood.

CDR3 residues: CASSYTRGTGLWGYTF. The CDR3 region has the DNA TGTGCCAGCAGTTACACACGCGGGACAGGCCTCTGGGGCTACACCTTC. This chain uses TRBV6-5 with TRBJ1-2; 8 nucleotides match TRBD1. Trimming took 2 bases from V and 8 from J; bases not matched to a gene: 13. The CDR3 length is 16 residues. In germline, CDR1 is MNHEY, CDR2 SVGAGI.